This record covers a single T cell receptor beta chain. Here immunoSEQ multiplex PCR was the method, and the copy in TCRdb shows in-frame clones only, minus some. Altogether about 64,000 clones are present, 85% to 95% being singletons, with the ten largest covering 6.3%. V lost 8 bases and J 7 bases, leaving 14 bases between the germline ends. The germline V gene encodes CDR1 SNHLY and CDR2 FYNNEI. The CDR3 contains 12 residues. This specimen comes from a study of T cell responses to AZD1222 COVID-19 vaccine. The receptor's source is an adult who received the MenACWY meningococcal vaccine as a control. The chain recombines TRBV2 with TRBJ2-5; the D gene is possibly TRBD2 (5 bases). Sequencing used peripheral blood, obtained 28 days after the second dose of the MenACWY control vaccine. The CDR3 region is CASLLGPGTQYF. DNA for the CDR3: TGTGCCAGCCTACTAGGACCGGGGACCCAGTACTTC.